This T cell receptor beta chain was documented in a study of blood T cell repertoires in COVID-19. Whole-study context: The study drew acute and convalescent COVID-19 samples from the United States, Italy and Spain. T cells, B-cell-depleted T cells, or PBMCs provided the cDNA or gDNA that served as material.

In the original processing: Reference gene primer amplification gave nucleated cell count estimates. The protocol was immunoSEQ multiplex PCR, while the TCRdb copy is restricted to in-frame clones and leaves out a portion. The DNA gave D and trimming, while V, J and clone size come from that table. Of about 180,000 clones listed, roughly 85% are singletons. From germline, CDR1 is SNHLY and CDR2 FYNNEI. The CDR3 is 14 residues long. V shed 6 bases and J 3 bases; nucleotides not matched to a gene: 6. Material: peripheral blood. The chain has TRBV2 and TRBJ2-7; 9 bases are shared with TRBD1. The origin of this receptor is a human donor with active or convalescent COVID-19. The donor label of this sample is uncertain. Written as DNA, the CDR3 is TGTGCCAGCAGCTCCCGGGACAGGGTCTACGAGCAGTACTTC. As protein: CASSSRDRVYEQYF.